This T cell receptor beta chain was sequenced during a study of cytomegalovirus exposure and HLA in healthy donors. Study information: Per a later analysis, the roughly 690 first-cohort and 110 or so validation repertoires shared one platform.

Study-level points and caveats: Most TCR sequences proved rare, with some public TCRs found in many donors.

Separate from the approximately 670-subject first cohort, the approximately 120-subject validation cohort was the one that the donors belonged to. Only a few counts were recorded for this clone. Its antigen remains unidentified. The CDR3 consists of 13 residues. In germline, CDR1 is SNHLY, CDR2 FYNNEI. V was cut by 0 bases and J by 4 bases, with 6 bases left in between. Data came from immunoSEQ multiplex PCR; TCRdb stores just in-frame clones and leaves some out. Seen here are 89,000 or so clones, approximately 93% observed once, and the top ten hold around 1.1%. Input material: PBMCs. This clonotype originated in a woman aged 25 to 39 in good health and CMV-seropositive. This chain connects TRBV2 to TRBJ1-2; D possibly corresponds to TRBD1 (5 bases). CDR3 sequence: CASSEAGLYGYTF. The CDR3 DNA is TGTGCCAGCAGTGAAGCGGGACTCTATGGCTACACCTTC.